This TCR beta chain was retrieved from a study of molecular identifiers for immune sequencing clone quantification. The sample holds a few counts of this clonotype. From the PCR reads, TCRdb called clonotypes with MiXCR, one entry per CDR3 protein. The sample includes some 320,000 distinct CDR3 sequences, roughly a quarter seen only once; the top ten take 0.7% to 0.95%. J gave up 6 bases and V 0 bases, and 0 bases lay outside the gene matches. Looked up from germline, CDR1 is SGDLS and CDR2 is YYNGEE. The CDR3 runs 13 residues. The source material was naive CD8+ T cells from blood, with Jurkat cell RNA spiked in. Sample subset: FACS-sorted CD8+CD4-CCR7+CD45RA+ naive T cells. V and J are TRBV9 and TRBJ2-7, with 10 bases matching TRBD1. The sequence came from a human donor in good health. Some libraries in this study had Jurkat cell RNA spiked in. The CDR3 here is CASSVGTGGEQYF. CDR3 bases: TGTGCCAGCAGCGTAGGGACAGGGGGCGAGCAGTACTTC.